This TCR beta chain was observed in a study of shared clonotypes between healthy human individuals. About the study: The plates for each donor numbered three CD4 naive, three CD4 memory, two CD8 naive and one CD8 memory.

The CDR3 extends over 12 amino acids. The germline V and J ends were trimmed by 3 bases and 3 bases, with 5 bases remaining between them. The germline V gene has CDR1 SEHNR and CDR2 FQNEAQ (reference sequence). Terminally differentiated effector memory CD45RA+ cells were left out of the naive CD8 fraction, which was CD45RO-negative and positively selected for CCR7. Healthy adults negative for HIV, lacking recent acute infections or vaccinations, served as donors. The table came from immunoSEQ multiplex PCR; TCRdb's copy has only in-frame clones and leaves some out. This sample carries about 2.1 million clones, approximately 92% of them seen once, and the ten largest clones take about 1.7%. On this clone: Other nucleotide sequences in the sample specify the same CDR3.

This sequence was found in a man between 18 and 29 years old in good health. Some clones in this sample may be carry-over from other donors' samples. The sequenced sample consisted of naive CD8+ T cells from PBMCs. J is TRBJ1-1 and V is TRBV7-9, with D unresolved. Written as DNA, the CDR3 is TGTGCCAGCAGCTTCGGCCACACTGAAGCTTTCTTT. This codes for CASSFGHTEAFF.